This paragraph reports one T cell receptor beta chain. The data are from a study of Ad26.COV2.S vaccination and SARS-CoV-2 variants. Assay: immunoSEQ multiplex PCR; the TCRdb copy retains only in-frame clones and omits some. The sample has approximately 420,000 clones; 85% to 90% are singletons. CDR1 and CDR2 (germline): MDHEN, SYDVKM. The CDR3 has 14 amino acids. Deletions cut 8 bases from V and 4 bases from J, with 17 bases between. Treatment specified: approximately 18 received Ad26.COV2.S at low or high dose, single or two shots; about 5 received placebo; per-sample allocation not given. The study sampled participants on day 63 after the first vaccine or placebo injection. Whoever gave the sample was an adult aged 18-55 years in Boston.

The sequence was collected from a person between 18 and 65 years old who received the Ad26.COV2.S COVID-19 vaccine or a placebo. The gene calls are TRBV28 and TRBJ1-2, with D maybe TRBD1 (5 bases). The specimen comprised peripheral blood, sampled in a trial of Ad26.COV2.S vaccine versus placebo. In DNA, the CDR3 is TGTGCCAGCGGGACTGCGGTTCGGGCCTATGGCTACACCTTC. Encoded protein: CASGTAVRAYGYTF.